These 8 T cell receptor beta chains were sequenced from one sample in a study of blood T cell repertoires in COVID-19. Sequencing used immunoSEQ multiplex PCR; TCRdb keeps in-frame clones, though not all of them. The sample has 130,000 or so clones, almost 80% seen once; the top ten hold around a quarter. The sample was peripheral blood. The receptors here all came from a human donor in a cohort sampled during active COVID-19.

The V call is TRBV7-9, the J call TRBJ1-1, with TRBD1 as a possible D gene (6 bases). The CDR3 contains 14 residues. The V end was cut by 5 bases, the J end by 3 bases, with 13 bases between. Looked up from germline, CDR1 is SEHNR and CDR2 is FQNEAQ (reference sequence). CDR3 residues: CASSQDPGDTEAFF. The CDR3 DNA sequence: TGTGCCAGCAGCCAGGACCCAGGGGACACTGAAGCTTTCTTT.

The chain recombines TRBV29-1 with TRBJ2-5; D is possibly TRBD2 (5 bases). There are 11 residues in the CDR3. Trimming left V 6 bases short and J 5 bases short, with 10 bases between. Germline V CDR1 and CDR2: SQVTM, ANQGSEA. In DNA form, the CDR3 reads TGCAGCGTCGGGATGGTGGAGACCCAGTACTTC. It specifies CSVGMVETQYF.

The chain couples TRBV6-2 or TRBV6-3 to TRBJ2-1; weak D call: TRBD2 (6 bases). V shed 2 bases and J shed 4 bases, with 21 bases lying between them. Germline CDR1 and CDR2: MNHEY and SVGEGT. The CDR3 totals 18 residues. This CDR3 reads CASSYPPFSGPRYNEQFF. The CDR3 bases are TGTGCCAGCAGTTACCCCCCATTTAGCGGCCCCCGGTACAATGAGCAGTTCTTC.

The J gene is TRBJ2-5, the V gene TRBV29-1, with D uncertain. Germline CDR1 reads SQVTM; CDR2 reads ANQGSEA. The CDR3 is 16 residues long. Trimming took off 2 bases at V and 5 bases at J, with 21 bases between the two ends. The CDR3 sequence is CSVEPTSEPVRETQYF. The CDR3 region has the DNA TGCAGCGTTGAACCAACTTCTGAGCCCGTTCGGGAGACCCAGTACTTC.

This chain links TRBV25-1 with TRBJ1-1; TRBD1 agrees at 9 bases. The CDR3 totals 13 residues. The V segment lost 5 bases and the J segment 5 bases; nucleotides outside the gene matches: 3. Germline V gene lookup returns CDR1 MGHDK and CDR2 SYGVNS. Here the CDR3 reads CASSTGGKTEAFF. CDR3 DNA: TGTGCCAGCAGTACAGGGGGCAAGACTGAAGCTTTCTTT.

The chain employs TRBV2 and TRBJ1-3; D gene unclear. V lost 5 bases and J lost 4, with 12 bases in between. Per the germline V gene, CDR1 is SNHLY and CDR2 is FYNNEI. CDR3 length: 14 residues. The CDR3 DNA sequence: TGTGCCAGCAGTCGGATAGTGGGCGGAAACACCATATATTTT. It encodes CASSRIVGGNTIYF.

The rearrangement links TRBV6-4 to TRBJ1-1; D not resolved. Germline values: CDR1 MRHNA, CDR2 SNTAGT. V was trimmed by 3 bases and J by 0 bases, leaving 8 bases between them. This CDR3 has 14 residues. The CDR3 sequence is CASSEQPMNTEAFF. Here the CDR3 DNA reads TGTGCCAGCAGTGAACAACCAATGAACACTGAAGCTTTCTTT.

This clone appeared a single time. The chain links TRBV18 to TRBJ1-2, with TRBD1 matching over 8 bases. Germline loops: CDR1 KGHSH, CDR2 LQKENI. The CDR3 is made up of 13 amino acids. With 8 bases clipped from V and 8 bases from J, the junction kept 10 bases outside the gene matches. The DNA of the CDR3 is TGTGCCAGCGCAGTGGACAGGGAAGGCGGCTACACCTTC. Protein sequence: CASAVDREGGYTF. The full variable domain, in which reference TRBV18 and TRBJ1-2 provide the parts outside the CDR3, is NAGVMQNPRHLVRRRGQEARLRCSPMKGHSHVYWYRQLPEEGLKFMVYLQKENIIDESGMPKERFSAEFPKEGPSILRIQQVVRGDSAAYFCASAVDREGGYTFGSGTRLTVV.